This TCR beta chain comes out of a study of T cell responses to AZD1222 COVID-19 vaccine. Regarding the study as a whole: No day 14 peak samples; only post-peak repertoires were characterized. Spike-specific TCR breadth rose after two AZD1222 doses, and depth rose as well.

The table came from immunoSEQ multiplex PCR; TCRdb's copy has only in-frame clones and leaves some out. The table includes about 180,000 clones, about nine tenths detected once. The germline gives CDR1 MRHNA, CDR2 SNTAGT. The V end lost 3 bases, the J end lost 7 bases, and 14 bases lay between the germline ends. The length of the CDR3 is 14 residues. Remarks on this clone: What it binds is unknown.

The TCR comes from an adult who received the AZD1222 COVID-19 vaccine. The chain carries TRBV6-4 and TRBJ2-3; D is perhaps TRBD2 (6 bases). This specimen consisted of peripheral blood, obtained 28 days after the second AZD1222 dose. In nucleotides, the CDR3 is TGTGCCAGCAGTGAGGCCTCTGGGGGGAATACGCAGTATTTT. It yields the protein CASSEASGGNTQYF.